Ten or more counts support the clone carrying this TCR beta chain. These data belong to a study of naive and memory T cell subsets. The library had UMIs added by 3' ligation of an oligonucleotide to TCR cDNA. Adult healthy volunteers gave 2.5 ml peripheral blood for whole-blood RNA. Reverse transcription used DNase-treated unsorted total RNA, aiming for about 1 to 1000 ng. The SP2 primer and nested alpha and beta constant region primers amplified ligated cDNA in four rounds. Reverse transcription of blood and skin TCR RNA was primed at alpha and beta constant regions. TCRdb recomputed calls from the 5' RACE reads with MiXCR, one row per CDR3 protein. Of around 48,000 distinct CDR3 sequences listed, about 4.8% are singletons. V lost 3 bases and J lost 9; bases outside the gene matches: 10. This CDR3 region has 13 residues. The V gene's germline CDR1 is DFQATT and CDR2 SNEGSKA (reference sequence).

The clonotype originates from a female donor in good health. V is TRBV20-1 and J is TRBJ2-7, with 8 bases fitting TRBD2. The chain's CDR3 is CSARILLAGPQYF. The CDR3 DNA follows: TGCAGTGCTAGGATTTTGCTAGCGGGCCCGCAGTACTTC.